A selection of T cell receptor beta chains follows, all from one sample in a study of naive and memory T cell subsets. Each CDR3 protein gets one entry after TCRdb re-called the UMI-ligation and nested PCR reads with MiXCR. The table has 25,000 to 30,000 distinct CDR3 sequences, roughly 5.2% seen once; the top ten hold 6% to 9.5%. Sequencing was carried out using blood. These receptors were obtained from an adult in good health. Each CDR3 is given with its conserved first and last residue. The D gene is left open where the match is weak. Expanded clones are given a class, and other clones once, few, many or no size at all.

clone_size	v_call	d_call	j_call	cdr3_aa	cdr3_nt
many	TRBV27	TRBD2	TRBJ2-1	CASSLSPSGTYNEQFF	TGTGCCAGCAGTTTATCCCCTAGCGGTACCTACAATGAGCAGTTCTTC
NA	TRBV6-6	NA	TRBJ2-5	CASSHKPRETQYF	TGTGCCAGCAGTCACAAGCCTCGGGAGACCCAGTACTTC
many	TRBV7-2	TRBD2	TRBJ2-5	CASSFEPRTRQETQYF	TGTGCCAGCAGCTTCGAACCGCGGACTAGGCAAGAGACCCAGTACTTC
few	TRBV7-3	NA	TRBJ2-5	CASRWERASEETQYF	TGTGCCAGCAGGTGGGAGCGGGCCTCAGAAGAGACCCAGTACTTC
many	TRBV7-2	TRBD2	TRBJ2-1	CASTFRAGGYNEQFF	TGTGCCAGCACCTTCAGAGCGGGAGGGTACAATGAGCAGTTCTTC
few	TRBV4-1	TRBD2	TRBJ2-1	CASSPRRSAGEPLEQFF	TGCGCCAGCAGCCCCCGTCGTAGTGCGGGAGAGCCCCTTGAGCAGTTCTTC
many	TRBV20-1	NA	TRBJ1-6	CSARDRRGMNNSPLHF	TGCAGTGCTAGAGATCGGAGGGGCATGAATAATTCACCCCTCCACTTT
many	TRBV29-1	TRBD2	TRBJ2-1	CSVEVWGSGSGEQFF	TGCAGCGTCGAAGTCTGGGGTAGCGGGTCGGGTGAGCAGTTCTTC
many	TRBV29-1	TRBD2	TRBJ2-5	CSVSPTSGSETQYF	TGCAGCGTCTCCCCTACTAGCGGGAGTGAGACCCAGTACTTC
many	TRBV7-2	NA	TRBJ1-5	CASSLAGDGLEPQHF	TGTGCCAGCAGCTTAGCGGGGGATGGGTTGGAGCCCCAGCATTTT